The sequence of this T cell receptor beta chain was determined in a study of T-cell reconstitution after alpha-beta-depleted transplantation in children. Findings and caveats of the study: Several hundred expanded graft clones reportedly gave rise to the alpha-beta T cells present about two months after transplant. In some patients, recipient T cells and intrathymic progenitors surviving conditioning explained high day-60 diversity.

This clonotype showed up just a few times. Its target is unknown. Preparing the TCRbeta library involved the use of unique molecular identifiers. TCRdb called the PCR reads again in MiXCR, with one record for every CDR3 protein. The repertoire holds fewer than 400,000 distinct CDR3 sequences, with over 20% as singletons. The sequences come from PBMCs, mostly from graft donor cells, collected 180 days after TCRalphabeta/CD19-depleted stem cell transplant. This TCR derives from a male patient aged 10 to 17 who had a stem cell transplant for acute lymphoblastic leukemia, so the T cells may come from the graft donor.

In nucleotides, the CDR3 is TGTGCCAGCTCACCCCCCGCAGGTTACATGAACACTGAAGCTTTCTTT. This sequence encodes CASSPPAGYMNTEAFF. The V gene is TRBV18, the J gene TRBJ1-1; unclear D gene. Germline assignment: CDR1 KGHSH and CDR2 LQKENI. The CDR3 is 16 residues long. V was trimmed by 3 bases and J by 0 bases, leaving 14 bases between them. The full variable domain, in which reference TRBV18 and TRBJ1-1 provide the parts outside the CDR3, is NAGVMQNPRHLVRRRGQEARLRCSPMKGHSHVYWYRQLPEEGLKFMVYLQKENIIDESGMPKERFSAEFPKEGPSILRIQQVVRGDSAAYFCASSPPAGYMNTEAFFGQGTRLTVV.